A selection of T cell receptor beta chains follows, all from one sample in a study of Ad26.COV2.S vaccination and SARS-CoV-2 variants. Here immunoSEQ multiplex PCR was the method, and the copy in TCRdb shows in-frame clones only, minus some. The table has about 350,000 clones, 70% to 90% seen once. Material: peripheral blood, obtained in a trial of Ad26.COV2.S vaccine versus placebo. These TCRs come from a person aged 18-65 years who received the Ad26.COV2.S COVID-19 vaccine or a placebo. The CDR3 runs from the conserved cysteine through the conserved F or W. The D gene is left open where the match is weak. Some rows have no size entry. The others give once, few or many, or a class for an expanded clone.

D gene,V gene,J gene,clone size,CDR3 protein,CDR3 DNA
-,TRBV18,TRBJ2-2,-,CASASQGYNTGELFF,TGTGCCAGCGCCAGCCAGGGATACAACACCGGGGAGCTGTTTTTT
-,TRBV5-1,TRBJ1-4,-,CASSGETAFNEKLFF,TGCGCCAGCAGCGGCGAGACAGCATTTAATGAAAAACTGTTTTTT
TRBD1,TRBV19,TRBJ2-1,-,CASSSEGQGARGEQFF,TGTGCCAGTAGTTCAGAGGGCCAGGGGGCGAGGGGTGAGCAGTTCTTC
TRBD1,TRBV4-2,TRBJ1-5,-,CASSRDREGRQPQHF,TGTGCCAGCAGCCGAGACAGGGAAGGGAGACAGCCCCAGCATTTT
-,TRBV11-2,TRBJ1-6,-,CASSLDLGGRGNSPLHF,TGTGCCAGCAGCTTAGATCTGGGGGGAAGGGGGAATTCACCCCTCCACTTT
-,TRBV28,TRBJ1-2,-,CASSEVRGSGYGYTF,TGTGCCAGCAGTGAGGTGCGGGGGTCGGGCTATGGCTACACCTTC
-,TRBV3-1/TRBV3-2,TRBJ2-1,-,CASRGRGGADEQFF,TGTGCCAGCAGAGGAAGGGGGGGGGCGGATGAGCAGTTCTTC
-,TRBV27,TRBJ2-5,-,CASRKRQGMRETQYF,TGTGCCAGCAGGAAGAGGCAGGGCATGAGAGAGACCCAGTACTTC
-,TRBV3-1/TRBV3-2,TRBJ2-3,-,CASSQGQPDTQYF,TGTGCCAGCAGCCAAGGGCAGCCAGATACGCAGTATTTT
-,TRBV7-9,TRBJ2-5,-,CASSLGGPKRAQYF,TGTGCCAGCAGCTTAGGTGGCCCCAAGAGGGCCCAGTACTTC
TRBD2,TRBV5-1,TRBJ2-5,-,CASAGTSGATGETQYF,TGCGCCAGCGCCGGGACTAGCGGAGCCACCGGGGAGACCCAGTACTTC
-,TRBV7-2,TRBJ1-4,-,CASSAHRAGGEKLFF,TGTGCCAGCAGCGCACACAGGGCGGGTGGTGAAAAACTGTTTTTT
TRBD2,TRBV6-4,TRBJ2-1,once,CASSARLADYNEQFF,TGTGCCAGCAGTGCCAGACTAGCGGACTACAATGAGCAGTTCTTC
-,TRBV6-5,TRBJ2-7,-,CASSLGSYEQYF,TGTGCCAGCAGTCTAGGTTCCTACGAGCAGTACTTC
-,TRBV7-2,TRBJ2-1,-,CASSPGSRRGNEQFF,TGTGCCAGCAGCCCCGGATCTAGAAGGGGTAATGAGCAGTTCTTC
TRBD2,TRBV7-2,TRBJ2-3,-,CASSLHQTGLRTDTQYF,TGTGCCAGCAGTTTACACCAGACGGGACTACGCACAGATACGCAGTATTTT
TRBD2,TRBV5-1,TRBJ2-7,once,CASSWSAGGYEQYF,TGCGCCAGCAGCTGGAGCGCGGGAGGATACGAGCAGTACTTC
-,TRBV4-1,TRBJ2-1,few,CASSQEGSLSSYNEQFF,TGCGCCAGCAGCCAAGAAGGATCCCTTAGCTCCTACAATGAGCAGTTCTTC
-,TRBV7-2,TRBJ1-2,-,CASSLGGKVSNYGYTF,TGTGCCAGCAGCTTAGGGGGGAAGGTTTCTAACTATGGCTACACCTTC
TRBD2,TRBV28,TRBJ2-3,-,CASRPPGLAASTDTQYF,TGTGCCAGTCGTCCCCCGGGACTAGCGGCTAGCACAGATACGCAGTATTTT
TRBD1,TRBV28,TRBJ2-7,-,CASSPTGVHEQYF,TGTGCCAGCAGCCCAACAGGGGTTCACGAGCAGTACTTC
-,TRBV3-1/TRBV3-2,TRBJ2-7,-,CASGGVGEQYF,TGTGCCAGTGGTGGGGTAGGCGAGCAGTACTTC
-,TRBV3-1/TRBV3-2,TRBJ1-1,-,CASSQDGASEAFF,TGTGCCAGCAGCCAAGACGGGGCGAGTGAAGCTTTCTTT
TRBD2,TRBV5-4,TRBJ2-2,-,CASSFRLAGGLVFAGELFF,TGTGCCAGCAGCTTTCGTCTAGCGGGAGGCCTCGTTTTCGCCGGGGAGCTGTTTTTT
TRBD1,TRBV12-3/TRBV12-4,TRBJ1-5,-,CASSFRGDQPQHF,TGTGCCAGCAGTTTCAGGGGGGATCAGCCCCAGCATTTT
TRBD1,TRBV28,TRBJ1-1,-,CASSTWTGRNTEAFF,TGTGCCAGCAGTACTTGGACAGGAAGGAACACTGAAGCTTTCTTT
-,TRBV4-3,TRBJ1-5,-,CASSQDNQGQPQHF,TGCGCCAGCAGCCAAGATAATCAAGGGCAGCCCCAGCATTTT
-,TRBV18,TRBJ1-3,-,CASSQGESGNTIYF,TGTGCCAGCTCACAGGGGGAGTCTGGAAACACCATATATTTT
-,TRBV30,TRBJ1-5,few,CAWGRGVQPQHF,TGTGCCTGGGGGAGGGGAGTTCAGCCCCAGCATTTT
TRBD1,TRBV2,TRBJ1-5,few,CASSFTGGDQPQHF,TGTGCCAGCAGTTTTACAGGGGGAGATCAGCCCCAGCATTTT
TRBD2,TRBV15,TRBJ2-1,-,CATSRDPSGSYNEQFF,TGTGCCACCAGCAGAGACCCTAGCGGGAGCTACAATGAGCAGTTCTTC
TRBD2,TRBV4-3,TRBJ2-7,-,CASSQGSGAGGEQYF,TGCGCCAGCAGCCAAGGTTCAGGGGCGGGGGGCGAGCAGTACTTC
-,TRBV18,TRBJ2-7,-,CASSPRRDGDFYEQYF,TGTGCCAGCTCACCACGGCGGGATGGGGATTTCTACGAGCAGTACTTC
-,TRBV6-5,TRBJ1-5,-,CASSSLGGVGQPQHF,TGTGCCAGCAGTTCGCTGGGAGGGGTAGGTCAGCCCCAGCATTTT
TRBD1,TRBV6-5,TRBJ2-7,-,CASRKSDRGYEQYF,TGTGCCAGCAGAAAGTCGGACAGGGGTTACGAGCAGTACTTC
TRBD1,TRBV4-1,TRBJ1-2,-,CASSQAPTGANYGYTF,TGCGCCAGCAGCCAAGCCCCGACAGGGGCTAACTATGGCTACACCTTC
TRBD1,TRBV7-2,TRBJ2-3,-,CASSFSGDRGYTQYF,TGTGCCAGCAGCTTCTCCGGGGACAGGGGCTATACGCAGTATTTT
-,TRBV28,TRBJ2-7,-,CASSRGGGGEQYF,TGTGCCAGCAGTCGCGGCGGTGGCGGGGAGCAGTACTTC
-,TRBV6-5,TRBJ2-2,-,CATIGRAGGELFF,TGTGCCACCATAGGCAGGGCGGGCGGGGAGCTGTTTTTT
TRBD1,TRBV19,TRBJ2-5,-,CASSNRGRGGETQYF,TGTGCCAGCTCGAACAGGGGGCGAGGAGGAGAGACCCAGTACTTC
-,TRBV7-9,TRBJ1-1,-,CASSRLALEAFF,TGTGCCAGCAGCCGTCTGGCTCTTGAAGCTTTCTTT
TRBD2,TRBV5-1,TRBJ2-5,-,CASSLQAGGPRTQYF,TGCGCCAGCAGCTTACAAGCGGGGGGGCCGAGGACCCAGTACTTC
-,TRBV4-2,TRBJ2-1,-,CASSQAGTDLYNEQFF,TGTGCCAGCAGCCAAGCCGGGACGGACTTATACAATGAGCAGTTCTTC
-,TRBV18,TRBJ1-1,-,CASSPSQNTEAFF,TGTGCCAGCTCACCATCCCAGAACACTGAAGCTTTCTTT
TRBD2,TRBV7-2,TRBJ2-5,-,CASSLNGGGGYETQYF,TGTGCCAGCAGCTTAAACGGAGGCGGGGGGTACGAGACCCAGTACTTC
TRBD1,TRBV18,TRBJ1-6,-,CASSPDRGSSPLHF,TGTGCCAGCTCACCCGACAGGGGCAGTTCACCCCTCCACTTT
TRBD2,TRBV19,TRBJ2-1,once,CASSEAGGYNEQFF,TGTGCCAGTAGTGAAGCGGGGGGCTACAATGAGCAGTTCTTC
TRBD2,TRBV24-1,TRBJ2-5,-,CATSAWAGGKAETQYF,TGTGCCACCAGTGCTTGGGCGGGGGGGAAGGCTGAGACCCAGTACTTC
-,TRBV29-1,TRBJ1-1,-,CSAPREGVSEAFF,TGCAGCGCCCCAAGGGAGGGGGTCTCTGAAGCTTTCTTT
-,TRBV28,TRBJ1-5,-,CASSFFTRGPNQPQHF,TGTGCCAGCAGTTTTTTCACCCGGGGCCCTAATCAGCCCCAGCATTTT
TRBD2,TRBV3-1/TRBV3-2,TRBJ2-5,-,CASSNFGLAGKETQYF,TGTGCCAGCAGCAACTTTGGACTAGCGGGGAAAGAGACCCAGTACTTC
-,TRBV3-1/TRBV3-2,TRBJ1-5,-,CASSQENQPQHF,TGTGCCAGCAGCCAAGAGAATCAGCCCCAGCATTTT